The TCR beta chain under discussion was sequenced for a study of cytomegalovirus exposure and HLA in healthy donors. Trimming at V came to 3 bases and at J to 9 bases, leaving 12 bases not matched to a gene. CDR3 size: 15 residues. CDR1 is LNHDA and CDR2 is SQIVND in the germline V gene (reference sequence). A word on this clone: The antigen remains unidentified.

The PCR ran on 60 Vbeta and 13 Jbeta primers. Assay: immunoSEQ multiplex PCR; the TCRdb copy retains only in-frame clones and omits some. The sample data list about 110,000 clones. Whole-study results and caveats: Presence/absence analyses rested on an assumption that sequencing depth was roughly uniform across donors. In an earlier analysis, in several hundred donors, most V segments appeared productive either ~87% or ~30% of the time.

This chain connects TRBV19 to TRBJ2-7; 9 nucleotides line up with TRBD1. The sequence derives from a man aged 50-59 years in good health and CMV-seronegative. Sequenced: PBMCs. The CDR3 loop reads CASSISGQGTSVQYF. CDR3 DNA: TGTGCCAGTAGTATCTCTGGACAGGGGACTTCGGTGCAGTACTTC. Combining the CDR3 with reference TRBV19 and TRBJ2-7 gives the whole variable domain DGGITQSPKYLFRKEGQNVTLSCEQNLNHDAMYWYRQDPGQGLRLIYYSQIVNDFQKGDIAEGYSVSREKKESFPLTVTSAQKNPTAFYLCASSISGQGTSVQYFGPGTRLTVT.